This T cell receptor beta chain comes out of a study of shared clonotypes between healthy human individuals. Using immunoSEQ multiplex PCR, the repertoire was profiled, and TCRdb retains in-frame clones only, with some absent. The sample consists of around 1.4 million clones, approximately 98.5% of them appearing once. Study-level findings and limits: Generation probabilities were higher for clonotypes shared across all four sorted-subset donors than for unshared ones.

On this clone itself: The antigen remains unidentified.

The receptor was derived from a man aged 30-40 years in good health. Material for sequencing was naive CD4+ T cells sorted from blood. The subset here: CD45RA+ positively selected.

The DNA for the CDR3 is TGTGCCAGCTCAACAGACAGGGGATCGAACACCGGGGAGCTGTTTTTT. It yields the protein CASSTDRGSNTGELFF. This chain uses TRBV18 with TRBJ2-2; 8 positions match TRBD1. This CDR3 has 16 residues. J was trimmed by 0 bases and V by 5 bases; bases with no gene match: 5. The V gene's germline CDR1 is KGHSH and CDR2 LQKENI.